What follows are 7 T cell receptor beta chains derived from one specimen sequenced in a study of OX40 agonist ivuxolimab in advanced cancers. Clones were read by immunoSEQ multiplex PCR, and TCRdb kept only the in-frame ones, dropping some. The repertoire includes tens of thousands of clones, 75% to 90% of them detected once, and about 0.42% sits in the top ten. The sample consisted of CD4+ or CD8+ T cells sorted from blood, taken in a trial of the OX40 agonist ivuxolimab. Receptors were obtained from an adult with an advanced solid tumor such as melanoma, head and neck, liver or kidney cancer.

This sequence joins TRBV5-8 and TRBJ1-5; no clear D. Deletions cut 0 bases from V and 7 bases from J, with 11 bases between. The CDR3 has 14 residues. The germline gives CDR1 SGHTS, CDR2 YDEGEE. The CDR3 here is CASSLVRSEQPQHF. In DNA, the CDR3 is TGTGCCAGCAGCTTGGTGAGGTCGGAACAGCCCCAGCATTTT.

The chain employs TRBV11-2 and TRBJ1-4; 7 bases are shared with TRBD1. The germline gives CDR1 SGHAT, CDR2 FQNNGV. Trimming cost V 2 bases and J 0 bases; bases outside gene matches: 3. The CDR3 has 16 amino acids. CDR3 DNA sequence: TGTGCCAGCAGCTTACGCAGGGGGGCAACTAATGAAAAACTGTTTTTT. Protein product: CASSLRRGATNEKLFF.

This clone appeared a single time. The genes are TRBV28 and TRBJ1-5; D is uncertain. The V end was cut by 2 bases, the J end by 6 bases, with 5 bases between. The CDR3 has 12 residues. From germline, CDR1 is MDHEN and CDR2 SYDVKM. For the CDR3, the DNA is TGTGCCAGCAGTTTACTAGGTCAGCCCCAGCATTTT. Translation gives CASSLLGQPQHF.

In its sample, this clone was seen a few times. The chain links TRBV5-1 to TRBJ1-1; D might be TRBD1 (6 bases). V gave up 0 bases and J gave up 3 bases, with 9 bases separating them. The CDR3 loop spans 14 amino acids. CDR1 is SGHRS and CDR2 is YFSETQ in the germline V gene. In DNA, the CDR3 is TGCGCCAGCAGCTTGGAAAGGGGGTACACTGAAGCTTTCTTT. Its translation is CASSLERGYTEAFF.

The chain couples TRBV27 to TRBJ2-6; no firm D call. Trimming cost V 4 bases and J 0 bases, with 7 bases left between them. The CDR3 has 15 amino acids. Germline CDR1 and CDR2: MNHEY and SMNVEV (reference sequence). CDR3 protein: CASSSLYSGANVLTF. CDR3 coding DNA: TGTGCCAGCAGTTCCCTATACTCTGGGGCCAACGTCCTGACTTTC.

V is TRBV23-1 and J is TRBJ2-7, with 7 positions matching TRBD1. TRBV23-1 is marked as an open reading frame, function uncertain. The CDR3 runs 13 residues. The CDR3 region is CAVDRRFSYEQYV. CDR3 coding DNA: TGCGCAGTGGACAGGAGATTCTCCTACGAGCAGTACGTC.

This chain joins TRBV5-4 and TRBJ1-1; no clear D gene. Germline loops: CDR1 SGHNT, CDR2 YYREEE (reference sequence). The CDR3 is 15 amino acids. With 4 bases removed from V and 0 bases from J, the gap between germline ends came to 13 bases. CDR3 in DNA: TGTGCCAGCAGCCGTTCCTGGACGGTGAACACTGAAGCTTTCTTT. Its protein is CASSRSWTVNTEAFF.